This T cell receptor (beta chain) was sequenced during a study of blood T cell repertoires in COVID-19. Across the study: T cells, B-cell-depleted T cells, or PBMCs supplied cDNA or gDNA.

The authors' processing: Estimates of nucleated cell counts were drawn from the amplification of reference gene primers. Produced via immunoSEQ multiplex PCR; TCRdb's table is partial and in-frame only. The V and J calls and clone size come from that table; D and trimming were worked out from the DNA. Counted here are about 190,000 clones, 89% occurring once; the ten biggest clones make up approximately 7%. The CDR3 has 13 amino acids. The V gene lost 6 bases and the J gene lost 0 bases, with 9 bases spanning the gap. Germline CDR1 is SGHRS and CDR2 is YFSETQ. Material: peripheral blood. The receptor was derived from a man aged 35 to 55 with acute or convalescent COVID-19. The V and J genes are TRBV5-1 and TRBJ1-2, with TRBD1 as a possible D gene (6 bases). CDR3: CASKRDTNYGYTF. The CDR3, as DNA: TGCGCCAGCAAACGGGACACTAACTATGGCTACACCTTC.